This TCR beta chain came from a study of CD8 T cells in Susac syndrome. RNA was extracted with the RNeasy kit, and a quantity of about 0.45 to 1 ug was reverse transcribed using random hexamers. The method of amplification for TCR beta CDR3 was immunoSEQ multiplex PCR, covering 54 Vbeta and 13 Jbeta. TCRdb re-called the immunoSEQ multiplex PCR reads through MiXCR, storing one row per CDR3 protein. Of fewer than 150,000 distinct CDR3 sequences listed, about 95% were seen once; the top ten hold approximately 0.12%. Sequencing of TCR beta drew on CD8+ and CD4+ T cells from blood. Healthy donors served as age- and sex-matched controls. Purification of the CD8+ and CD4+ T cells relied on negative isolation, and TEMRA cells underwent FACS enrichment. Sequencing was done on a sample of CD4+ T cells from PBMCs. The receptor was isolated from a human donor in good health.

CDR3 sequence: CASSYLAGGPYIQYF. As DNA, the CDR3 is TGTGCCAGCAGTTACCTGGCGGGAGGGCCTTACATTCAGTACTTC. The rearrangement uses TRBV6-6 and TRBJ2-4; 9 bases are a match to TRBD2. The germline CDR1 and CDR2 sequences are MNHNY and SVGAGI (reference sequence). With 2 bases clipped from V and 8 bases from J, the junction kept 7 bases outside the gene matches. CDR3 size: 15 residues.